The clone carrying this T cell receptor (beta chain) came up many times. TCRdb reanalysed the 5' RACE reads using MiXCR and keeps one entry per CDR3 protein. The repertoire has 100,000 to 150,000 distinct CDR3 sequences, more than 5.5% of them found once; the top ten carry over 2.5%. The data stem from a study of T cells after yellow fever vaccination. Trimming stripped 5 bases from V and 8 bases from J, with 7 bases between. This CDR3 has 11 residues. The germline V gene has CDR1 MDHEN and CDR2 SYDVKM. The sequence derives from a man aged 18 to 29 who received the YFV17D yellow fever vaccine. The input for sequencing was CD4+ T cells sorted from PBMCs, taken around 45 days after the first yellow fever vaccination. The chain couples TRBV28 to TRBJ2-4; D not resolved. The CDR3 nucleotides are TGTGCCAGCAGTCCAAGGGACATTCAGTACTTC. Translating it yields CASSPRDIQYF.